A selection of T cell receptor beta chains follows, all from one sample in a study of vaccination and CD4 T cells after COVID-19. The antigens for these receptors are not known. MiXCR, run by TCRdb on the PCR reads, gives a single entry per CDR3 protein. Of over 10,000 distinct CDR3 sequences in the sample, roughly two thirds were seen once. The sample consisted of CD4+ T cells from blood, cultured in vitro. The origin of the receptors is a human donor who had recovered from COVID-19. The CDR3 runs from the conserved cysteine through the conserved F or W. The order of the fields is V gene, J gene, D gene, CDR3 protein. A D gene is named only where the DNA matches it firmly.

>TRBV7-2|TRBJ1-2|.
CASSPTGPGYGYTF
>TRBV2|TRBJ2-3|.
CASSFSDTQYF
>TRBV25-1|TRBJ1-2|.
CTSSEDPLYGYTF
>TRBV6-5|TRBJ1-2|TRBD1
CASSYSGTDGYTF
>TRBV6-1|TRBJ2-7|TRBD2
CASTRGEIYEQYF
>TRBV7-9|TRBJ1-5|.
CASSFSGNQPQHF
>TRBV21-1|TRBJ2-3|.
CASSKDLRIEDTQYF
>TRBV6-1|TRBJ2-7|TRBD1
CASSLQGFREQYF
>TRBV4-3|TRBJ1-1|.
CASSQEMAGEAFF
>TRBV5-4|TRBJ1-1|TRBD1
CASAGQGEGTEAFF
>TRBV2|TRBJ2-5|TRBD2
CASSPRGLAGKETQYF
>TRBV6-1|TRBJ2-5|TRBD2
CASSGLAGGEETQYF
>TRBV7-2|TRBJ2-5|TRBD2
CASSLSSGEETQYF
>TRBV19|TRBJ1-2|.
CASRRNYGYTF
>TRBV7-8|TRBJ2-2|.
CASSLQILPGNTGELFF
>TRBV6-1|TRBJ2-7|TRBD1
CASSRLRGRGGFEQYF
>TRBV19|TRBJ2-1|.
CASRPGGNYNEQFF
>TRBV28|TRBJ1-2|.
CASSVQANYGYTF
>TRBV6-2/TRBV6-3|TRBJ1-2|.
CASRRDWGHGYTF
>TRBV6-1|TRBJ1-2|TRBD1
CASNKPGQDTGYTF
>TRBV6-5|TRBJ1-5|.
CASSSTVSNQPQHF
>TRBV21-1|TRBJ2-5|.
CASSKGASGQETQYF
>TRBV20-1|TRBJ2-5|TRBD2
CSASGLAGGRGETQYF
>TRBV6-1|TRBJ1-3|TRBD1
CASRGTGAGNTIYF
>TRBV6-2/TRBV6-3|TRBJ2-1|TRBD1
CASSYNIAGGVNEQFF
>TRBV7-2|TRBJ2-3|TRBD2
CASSLLAGVADTQYF
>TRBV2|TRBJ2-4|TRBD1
CASSRDRRQYF
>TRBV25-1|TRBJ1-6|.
CASSHGVNSPLHF
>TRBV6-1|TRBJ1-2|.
CASSPGPSSVYYGYTF
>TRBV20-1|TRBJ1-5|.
CSARGAGVNNQPQHF
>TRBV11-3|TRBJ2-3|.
CASSLNGWNTQYF
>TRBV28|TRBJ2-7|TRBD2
CASHPGAGAYEQYF
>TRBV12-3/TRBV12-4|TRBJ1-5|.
CASSSGGPGQPQHF
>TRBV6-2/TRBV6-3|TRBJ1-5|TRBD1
CASSLWTGVGNQPQHF
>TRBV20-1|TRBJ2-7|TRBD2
CSALTSGRPYEQYF
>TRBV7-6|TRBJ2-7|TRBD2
CASSPEWGGVYEQYF
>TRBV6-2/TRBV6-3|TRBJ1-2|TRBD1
CASRGSDRGLRFYGYTF
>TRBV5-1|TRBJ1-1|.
CASSLTGRTEAFF
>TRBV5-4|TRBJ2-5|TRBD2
CASSGDSGGRGETQYF
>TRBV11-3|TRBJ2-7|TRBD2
CASGRGGGRYEQYF
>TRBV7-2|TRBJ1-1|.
CASSLGPFSGGHTEAFF
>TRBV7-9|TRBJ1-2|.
CVSSPVGGYYGYTF
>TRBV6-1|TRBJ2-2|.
CASRALLAGELFF
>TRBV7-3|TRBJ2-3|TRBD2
CASSLTRTGGGTDTQYF
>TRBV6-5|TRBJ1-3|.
CASSYGVSGNTIYF
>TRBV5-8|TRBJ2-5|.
CASSLGTTTTKGETQYF
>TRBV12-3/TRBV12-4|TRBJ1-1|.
CASSLRHLDTEAFF
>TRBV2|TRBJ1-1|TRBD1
CAGRQGGTEAFF
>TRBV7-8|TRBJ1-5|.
CASSLGSTGYSNQPQHF
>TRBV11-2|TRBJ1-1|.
CASSQWLDTEAFF